This T cell receptor beta chain was identified during a study of cytomegalovirus exposure and HLA in healthy donors. As concerns this clone: What it binds is not known.

This PCR relied on a set of 60 Vbeta primers and 13 Jbeta primers. Clones were read by immunoSEQ multiplex PCR, and TCRdb kept only the in-frame ones, dropping some. The table lists approximately 180,000 clones, around four fifths of them singletons. Germline V gene data show CDR1 as SEHNR and CDR2 as FQNEAQ (reference sequence). V was clipped by 2 bases and J by 0 bases, with 13 bases between them. There are 17 residues in the CDR3. Findings and limits, study-wide: Clonal expansion, a later analysis showed, was greater in HLA-associated TCR beta chains than in equally common others. Versus the approximately 700-donor mean, an Asian-associated ancestry cluster reportedly showed fewer N-insertions in a later analysis.

The V call is TRBV7-9, the J call TRBJ2-2; possible D gene TRBD2, 7 bases. Sequenced sample: PBMCs. This TCR was sampled from an older woman in good health and CMV-seropositive. This CDR3 reads CASSLRRGTTNTGELFF. DNA for the CDR3: TGTGCCAGCAGCTTAAGGCGGGGGACAACGAACACCGGGGAGCTGTTTTTT.